This T cell receptor (beta chain) was sequenced in a study of OX40 agonist ivuxolimab in advanced cancers. Study-wide background: Each patient was given ivuxolimab into a vein every 2 weeks, at 0.01 to 10 mg/kg.

Sequenced by immunoSEQ multiplex PCR; TCRdb stores in-frame clones only, minus some. The sample consists of more than 13,000 clones, approximately 80% of them appearing once. Germline CDR1 and CDR2: LNHDA and SQIVND (reference sequence). This CDR3 contains 12 residues. V lost 5 bases and J lost 8; bases outside the gene matches: 2. Blood samples were obtained at baseline, cycle 4 day 1, and cycle 7 day 1. On this clone: Its antigen is unidentified.

Study-level findings and limits: Some nonresponders additionally presented with little normalized T-cell clonal expansion.

This TCR was recovered from an adult with an advanced solid tumor such as melanoma, head and neck, liver or kidney cancer. V usage is TRBV19 and J usage is TRBJ1-4; 7 positions match TRBD1. The sequences come from CD4+ or CD8+ T cells sorted from blood, collected in a trial of the OX40 agonist ivuxolimab. For the CDR3, the DNA is TGTGCCAGTAGTCACAGGGGCGAAAAACTGTTTTTT. Amino acid sequence: CASSHRGEKLFF. Variable domain in full (rest from reference TRBV19 and TRBJ1-4): DGGITQSPKYLFRKEGQNVTLSCEQNLNHDAMYWYRQDPGQGLRLIYYSQIVNDFQKGDIAEGYSVSREKKESFPLTVTSAQKNPTAFYLCASSHRGEKLFFGSGTQLSVL.